This T cell receptor beta chain was found in a study of T cell responses to AZD1222 COVID-19 vaccine. Overall study findings and caveats: Just a handful of AZD1222 recipients tested seropositive at baseline. The breadth and depth of Spike-specific TCRs increased once two AZD1222 doses had been given. Clonal diversity may have been underestimated, and the donors were mostly white British, with more females than males. Across the whole spike, CD4 TCRs peaked at regions 160-218 and 743-854.

V trimming: 5 bases; J trimming: 2 bases; junction bases outside the gene matches: 6. The length of the CDR3 is 15 residues. The germline V gene encodes CDR1 MNHNY and CDR2 SVGAGI (reference sequence). This table comes from immunoSEQ multiplex PCR, and its TCRdb copy is limited to in-frame clones, with some not included. In the table there are under 200,000 clones, more than 75% of which are singletons. Comment on this clone: Antigen specificity is unknown.

The source material was peripheral blood, sampled 28 days after the second AZD1222 dose. The source of this sequence is an adult who received the AZD1222 COVID-19 vaccine. The chain carries TRBV6-6 and TRBJ1-5, with 7 bases matching TRBD1. The CDR3: CASSSRQGGNQPQHF. The CDR3 region has the DNA TGTGCCAGCAGTAGCCGACAGGGTGGCAATCAGCCCCAGCATTTT.